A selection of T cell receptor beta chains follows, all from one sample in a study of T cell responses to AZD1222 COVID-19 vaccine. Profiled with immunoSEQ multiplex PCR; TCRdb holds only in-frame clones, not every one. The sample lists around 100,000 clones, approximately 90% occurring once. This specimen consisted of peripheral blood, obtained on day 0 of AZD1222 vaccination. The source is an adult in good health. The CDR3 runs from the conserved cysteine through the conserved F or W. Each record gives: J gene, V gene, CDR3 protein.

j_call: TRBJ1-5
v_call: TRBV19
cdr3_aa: CASTTGTGNQPQHF

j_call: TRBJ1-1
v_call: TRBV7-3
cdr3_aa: CASSSRMNTEAFF

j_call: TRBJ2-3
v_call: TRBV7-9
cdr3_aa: CASPRGPGDTQYF

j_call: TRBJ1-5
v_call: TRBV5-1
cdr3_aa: CASSFESNQPQHF

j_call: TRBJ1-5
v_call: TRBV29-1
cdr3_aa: CSVGGEGLGQPQHF

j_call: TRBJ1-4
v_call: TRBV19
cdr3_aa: CASGRRDGTNEKLFF

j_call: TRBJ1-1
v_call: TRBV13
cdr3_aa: CASSPGTDEAFF

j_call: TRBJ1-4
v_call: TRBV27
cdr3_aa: CASSLGTGANEKLFF

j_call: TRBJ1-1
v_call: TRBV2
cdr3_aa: CAGTPGPATEAFF

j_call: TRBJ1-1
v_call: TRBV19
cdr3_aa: CASSISQGSNTEAFF

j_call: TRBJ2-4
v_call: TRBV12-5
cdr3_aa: CASGLDRNLAKNIQYF

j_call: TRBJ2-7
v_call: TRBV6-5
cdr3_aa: CASSTIPGEQYF

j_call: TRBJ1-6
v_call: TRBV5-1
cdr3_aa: CASSLAGRGSPLHF

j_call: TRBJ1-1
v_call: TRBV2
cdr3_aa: CASSDYGPRNMNTEAFF

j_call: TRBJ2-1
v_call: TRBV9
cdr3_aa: CARSRGAPNEQFF

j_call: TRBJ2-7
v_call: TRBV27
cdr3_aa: CASSWGRPTDAYEQYF

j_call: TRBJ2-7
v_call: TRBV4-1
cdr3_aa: CASSLRTGPDLLHF

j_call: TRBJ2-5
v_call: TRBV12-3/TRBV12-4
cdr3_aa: CASSLGSPEKYF

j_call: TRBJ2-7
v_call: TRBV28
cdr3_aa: CASRAPGQGHYEQYF

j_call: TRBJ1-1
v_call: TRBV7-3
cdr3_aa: CASSLEENTEAFF

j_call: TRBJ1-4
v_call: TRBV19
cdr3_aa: CASGSSRNNEKLFF

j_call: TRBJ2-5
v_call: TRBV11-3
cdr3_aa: CASSLGVGGRETQYF

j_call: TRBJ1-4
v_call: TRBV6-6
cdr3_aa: CASTTGGEKLFF

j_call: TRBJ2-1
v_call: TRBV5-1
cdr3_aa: CASSLDPQGAYNEQFF

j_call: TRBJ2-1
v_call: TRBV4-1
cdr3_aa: CASSQDPRATSGASYNEQFF

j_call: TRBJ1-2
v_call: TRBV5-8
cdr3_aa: CASSLDPGQGKGYTF

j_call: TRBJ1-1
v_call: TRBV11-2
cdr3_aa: CASSFRQGGSTEAFF

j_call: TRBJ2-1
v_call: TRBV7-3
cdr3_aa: CASSLPLAGGSEQFF

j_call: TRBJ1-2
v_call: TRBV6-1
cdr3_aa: CASSEFPGPYGYTF

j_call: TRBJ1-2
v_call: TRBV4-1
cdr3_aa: CASSQVPGTGGYTF

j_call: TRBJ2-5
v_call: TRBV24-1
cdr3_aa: CATSDSTTGSQETQYF

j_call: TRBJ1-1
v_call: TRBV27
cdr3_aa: CASSLKGPPNTEAFF

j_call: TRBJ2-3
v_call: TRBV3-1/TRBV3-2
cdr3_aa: CASSQEGADTQYF

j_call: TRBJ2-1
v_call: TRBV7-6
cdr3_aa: CASSLSGAAYNEQFF

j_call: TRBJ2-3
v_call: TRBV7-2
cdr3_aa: CASSLEAGEATDTQYF

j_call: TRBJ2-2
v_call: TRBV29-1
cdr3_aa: CSVGIQGTNTGELFF

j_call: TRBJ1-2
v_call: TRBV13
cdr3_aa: CASSLRPGQSNYGYTF

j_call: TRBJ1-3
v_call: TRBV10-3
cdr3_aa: CAALPLLSSGNTIYF

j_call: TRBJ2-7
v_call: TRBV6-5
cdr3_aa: CASSFLGTGNYEQYF

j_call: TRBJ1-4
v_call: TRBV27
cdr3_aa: CASSLRAATNEKLFF

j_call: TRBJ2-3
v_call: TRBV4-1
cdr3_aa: CASSLDPNTDTQYF

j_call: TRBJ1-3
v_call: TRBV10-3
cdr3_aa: CAISVLALGGTGNTIYF

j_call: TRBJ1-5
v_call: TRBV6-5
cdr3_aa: CASRGGQPQHF

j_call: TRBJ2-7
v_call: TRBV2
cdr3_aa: CASRDSTGRFSEQYF